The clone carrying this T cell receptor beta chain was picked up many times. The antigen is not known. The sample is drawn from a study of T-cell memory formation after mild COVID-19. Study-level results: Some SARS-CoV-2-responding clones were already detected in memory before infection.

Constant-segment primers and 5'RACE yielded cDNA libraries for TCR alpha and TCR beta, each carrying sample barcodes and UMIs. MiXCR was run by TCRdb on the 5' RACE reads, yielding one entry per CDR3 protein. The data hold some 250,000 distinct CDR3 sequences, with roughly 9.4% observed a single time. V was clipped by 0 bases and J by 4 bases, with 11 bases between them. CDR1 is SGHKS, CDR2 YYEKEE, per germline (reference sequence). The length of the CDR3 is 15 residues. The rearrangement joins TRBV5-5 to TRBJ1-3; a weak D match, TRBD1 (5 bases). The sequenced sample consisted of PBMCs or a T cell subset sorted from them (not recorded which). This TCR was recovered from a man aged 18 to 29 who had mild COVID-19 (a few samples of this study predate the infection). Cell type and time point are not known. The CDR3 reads CASSLGHGHGNTIYF. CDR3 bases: TGTGCCAGCAGCTTGGGCCACGGACACGGAAACACCATATATTTT.